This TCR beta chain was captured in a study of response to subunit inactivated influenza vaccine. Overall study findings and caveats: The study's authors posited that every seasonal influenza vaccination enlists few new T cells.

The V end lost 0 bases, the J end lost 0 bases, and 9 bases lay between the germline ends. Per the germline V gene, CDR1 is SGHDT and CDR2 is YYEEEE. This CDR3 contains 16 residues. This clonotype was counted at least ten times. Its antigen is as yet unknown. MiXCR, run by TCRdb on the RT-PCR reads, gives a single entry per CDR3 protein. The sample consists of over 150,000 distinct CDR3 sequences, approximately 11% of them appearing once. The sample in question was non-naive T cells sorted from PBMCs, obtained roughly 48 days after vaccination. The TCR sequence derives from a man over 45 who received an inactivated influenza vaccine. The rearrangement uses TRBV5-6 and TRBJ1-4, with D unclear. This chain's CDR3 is CASSLGRRATNEKLFF. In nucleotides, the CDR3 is TGTGCCAGCAGCTTGGGACGGCGTGCAACTAATGAAAAACTGTTTTTT.